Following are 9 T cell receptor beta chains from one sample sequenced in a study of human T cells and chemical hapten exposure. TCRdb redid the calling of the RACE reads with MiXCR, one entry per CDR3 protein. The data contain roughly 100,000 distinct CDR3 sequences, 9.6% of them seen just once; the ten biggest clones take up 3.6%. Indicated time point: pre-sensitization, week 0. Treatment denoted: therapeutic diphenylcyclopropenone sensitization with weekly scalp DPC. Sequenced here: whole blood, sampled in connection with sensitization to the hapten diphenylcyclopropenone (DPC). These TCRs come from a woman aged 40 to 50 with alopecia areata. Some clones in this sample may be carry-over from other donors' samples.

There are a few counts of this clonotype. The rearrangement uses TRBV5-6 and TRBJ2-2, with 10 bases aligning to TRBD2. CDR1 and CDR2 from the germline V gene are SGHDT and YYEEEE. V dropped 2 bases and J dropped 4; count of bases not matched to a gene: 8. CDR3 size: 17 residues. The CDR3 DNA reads TGTGCCAGCAGCTTTTTCCCAGCGGGGGGGCTCACCGGGGAGCTGTTTTTT. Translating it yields CASSFFPAGGLTGELFF. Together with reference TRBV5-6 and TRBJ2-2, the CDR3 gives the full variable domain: DAGVTQSPTHLIKTRGQQVTLRCSPKSGHDTVSWYQQALGQGPQFIFQYYEEEERQRGNFPDRFSGHQFPNYSSELNVNALLLGDSALYLCASSFFPAGGLTGELFFGEGSRLTVL.

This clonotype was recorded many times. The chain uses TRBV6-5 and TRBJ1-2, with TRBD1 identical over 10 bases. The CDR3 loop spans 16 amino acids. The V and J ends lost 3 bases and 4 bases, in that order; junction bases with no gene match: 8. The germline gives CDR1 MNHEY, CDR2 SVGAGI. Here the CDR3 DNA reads TGTGCCAGCAGTTATTCCCGGACAGGGGGGGGCTATGGCTACACCTTC. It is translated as CASSYSRTGGGYGYTF.

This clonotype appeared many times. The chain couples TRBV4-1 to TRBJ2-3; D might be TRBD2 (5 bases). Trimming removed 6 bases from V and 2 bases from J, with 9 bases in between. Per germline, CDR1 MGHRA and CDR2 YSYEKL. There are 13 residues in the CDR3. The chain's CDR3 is CASRSGYTDTQYF. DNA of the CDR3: TGCGCCAGCAGGTCGGGATACACAGATACGCAGTATTTT.

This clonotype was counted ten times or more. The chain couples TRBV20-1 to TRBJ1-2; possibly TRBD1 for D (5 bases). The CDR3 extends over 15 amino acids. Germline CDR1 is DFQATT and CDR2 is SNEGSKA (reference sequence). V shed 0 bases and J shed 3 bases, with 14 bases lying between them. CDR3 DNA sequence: TGCAGTGCTAGAGATGGTTCGGGGGACCACTATGGCTACACCTTC. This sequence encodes CSARDGSGDHYGYTF.

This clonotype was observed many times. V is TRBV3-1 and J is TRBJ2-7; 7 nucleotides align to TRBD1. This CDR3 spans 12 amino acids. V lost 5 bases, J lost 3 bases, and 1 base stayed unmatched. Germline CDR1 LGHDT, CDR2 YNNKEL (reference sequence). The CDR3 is CASSGDSYEQYF. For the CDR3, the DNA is TGTGCCAGCAGCGGGGACAGCTACGAGCAGTACTTC.

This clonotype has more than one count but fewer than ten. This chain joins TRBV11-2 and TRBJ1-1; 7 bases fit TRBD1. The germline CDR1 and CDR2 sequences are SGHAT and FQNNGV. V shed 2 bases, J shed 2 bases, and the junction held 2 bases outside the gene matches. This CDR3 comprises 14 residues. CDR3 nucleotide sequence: TGTGCCAGCAGCTTACAGGGGGAAAACACTGAAGCTTTCTTT. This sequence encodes CASSLQGENTEAFF. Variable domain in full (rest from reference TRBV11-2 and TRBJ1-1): EAGVAQSPRYKIIEKRQSVAFWCNPISGHATLYWYQQILGQGPKLLIQFQNNGVVDDSQLPKDRFSAERLKGVDSTLKIQPAKLEDSAVYLCASSLQGENTEAFFGQGTRLTVV.

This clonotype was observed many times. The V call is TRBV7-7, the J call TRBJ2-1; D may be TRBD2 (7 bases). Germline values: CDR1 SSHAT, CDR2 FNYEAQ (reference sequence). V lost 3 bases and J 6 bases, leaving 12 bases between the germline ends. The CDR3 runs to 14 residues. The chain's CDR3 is CASSFDRGANEQFF. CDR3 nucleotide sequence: TGTGCCAGCAGCTTCGACCGGGGGGCCAATGAGCAGTTCTTC.

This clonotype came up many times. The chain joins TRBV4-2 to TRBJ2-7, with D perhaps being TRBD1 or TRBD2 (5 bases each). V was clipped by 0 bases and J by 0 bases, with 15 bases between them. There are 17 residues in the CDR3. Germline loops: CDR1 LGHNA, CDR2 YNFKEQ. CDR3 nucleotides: TGTGCCAGCAGCCAAGATGGGGCGGGCGGAGTCTCCTACGAGCAGTACTTC. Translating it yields CASSQDGAGGVSYEQYF.

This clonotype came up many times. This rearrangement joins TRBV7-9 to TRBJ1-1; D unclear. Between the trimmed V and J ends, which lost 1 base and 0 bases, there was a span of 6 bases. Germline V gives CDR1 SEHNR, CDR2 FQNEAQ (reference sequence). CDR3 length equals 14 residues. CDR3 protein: CASSLELMNTEAFF. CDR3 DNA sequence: TGTGCCAGCAGCTTAGAGCTCATGAACACTGAAGCTTTCTTT.